This entry lists 8 T cell receptor beta chains sequenced from one sample in a study of blood T cell repertoires in COVID-19. Repertoires were generated with immunoSEQ multiplex PCR, while TCRdb's copy carries only in-frame clones and drops some. The sample has 200,000 to 250,000 clones, roughly 85% seen once. Sequencing input: PBMCs or T cells enriched from blood (not recorded which). The receptors stem from a woman between 50 and 59 years old with acute COVID-19.

CDR3: CASSIQGGGYGYTF. The CDR3 nucleotides read TGTGCCAGTAGTATACAGGGAGGCGGGTATGGCTACACCTTC. The chain employs TRBV19 and TRBJ1-2; a weak D match, TRBD1 (5 bases). V was clipped by 2 bases and J by 5 bases, with 12 bases between them. CDR1 is LNHDA, CDR2 SQIVND, per germline (reference sequence). CDR3 length: 14 residues.

This chain connects TRBV24-1 to TRBJ1-5, with 9 bases matching TRBD1. CDR3 length: 15 amino acids. J gave up 6 bases and V 9 bases, and 11 bases lay outside the gene matches. Per germline, CDR1 KGHDR and CDR2 SFDVKD. The CDR3 sequence: CATRRQGERTQPQHF. The CDR3 DNA follows: TGTGCCACCCGCCGACAGGGGGAAAGAACTCAGCCCCAGCATTTT.

In this sample, this clone turned up once. J is TRBJ1-3 and V is TRBV6-6; no clear D gene. CDR1 is MNHNY and CDR2 is SVGAGI in the germline V gene (reference sequence). V was shortened by 6 bases and J by 4 bases, with 7 bases between the two germline ends. The CDR3 covers 12 residues. For the CDR3, the DNA is TGTGCCAGCAGGCGACAAGGAAACACCATATATTTT. Its translation is CASRRQGNTIYF.

V gene TRBV20-1 combines with J gene TRBJ1-2; possible D gene TRBD1, 5 bases. The CDR3 runs 12 residues. Germline V gene lookup returns CDR1 DFQATT and CDR2 SNEGSKA (reference sequence). Trimming shortened V by 3 bases and J by 1 base, and 6 bases separated the two germline ends. The CDR3 region is CSASRGNYGYTF. CDR3 in DNA: TGCAGTGCTAGTAGGGGTAACTATGGCTACACCTTC.

The V call is TRBV25-1, the J call TRBJ1-6; the match to TRBD1 covers 10 bases. The germline V gene encodes CDR1 MGHDK and CDR2 SYGVNS. V dropped 3 bases and J dropped 7; count of bases not matched to a gene: 6. This CDR3 region has 16 residues. The CDR3 reads CASSEGDRGLNSPLHF. CDR3 DNA: TGTGCCAGCAGTGAGGGGGACAGGGGATTAAATTCACCCCTCCACTTT.

The rearrangement uses TRBV5-8 and TRBJ1-5, with D unclear. CDR3 length equals 12 residues. Germline V lookup: CDR1 SGHTS, CDR2 YDEGEE. Trimming removed 4 bases at V and 3 bases at J, with 5 bases between. The CDR3 region is CASSLYNQPQHF. The CDR3 region has the DNA TGTGCCAGCAGCCTGTACAATCAGCCCCAGCATTTT.

V usage is TRBV7-2 and J usage is TRBJ2-7; possible D gene TRBD1, 5 bases. The CDR3 length is 14 residues. Trimming left V 1 base short and J 1 base short, with 8 bases between. CDR1 and CDR2 from the germline V gene are SGHTA and FQGNSA. In nucleotides, the CDR3 is TGTGCCAGCAGCTTAGAACAGGCATCCTACGAGCAGTACTTC. Translating it yields CASSLEQASYEQYF.

The rearrangement joins TRBV27 to TRBJ1-1, with 9 bases lining up with TRBD1. V trimming: 5 bases; J trimming: 5 bases; junction bases outside the gene matches: 9. Germline CDR1 reads MNHEY; CDR2 reads SMNVEV (reference sequence). This CDR3 comprises 15 residues. CDR3 region: CASSAFEGQGTEAFF. In nucleotides, the CDR3 is TGTGCCAGCAGTGCCTTTGAAGGACAGGGGACTGAAGCTTTCTTT.